The TCR beta chain described here comes from a study of CD8 T cells in Susac syndrome. Sequencing of TCR beta drew on CD8+ and CD4+ T cells from blood. TEMRA cells were FACS-enriched, unlike CD8+ and CD4+ T cells, which were negatively isolated. The CDR3 consists of 17 residues. V shed 0 bases and J 9 bases; nucleotides not matched to a gene: 9. In germline, CDR1 is LNHNV, CDR2 YYDKDF (reference sequence). The RNA input was about 0.45 to 1 ug, and it was reverse transcribed with random hexamers. Amplification of TCR beta CDR3 used immunoSEQ multiplex PCR across 54 Vbeta and 13 Jbeta. TCRdb itself ran the immunoSEQ multiplex PCR reads through MiXCR, one entry per CDR3 protein. The table has some 190,000 distinct CDR3 sequences, 85% to 95% seen once; the top ten hold 0.1% to 0.12%.

Sequencing was carried out using CD4+ T cells from PBMCs. V and J are TRBV15 and TRBJ1-6, with 9 positions matching TRBD1. This clonotype originated in a human donor in good health. This chain's CDR3 is CATSRDLPGQGSSPLHF. In DNA, the CDR3 is TGTGCCACCAGCAGAGATCTTCCGGGACAGGGAAGTTCACCCCTCCACTTT.